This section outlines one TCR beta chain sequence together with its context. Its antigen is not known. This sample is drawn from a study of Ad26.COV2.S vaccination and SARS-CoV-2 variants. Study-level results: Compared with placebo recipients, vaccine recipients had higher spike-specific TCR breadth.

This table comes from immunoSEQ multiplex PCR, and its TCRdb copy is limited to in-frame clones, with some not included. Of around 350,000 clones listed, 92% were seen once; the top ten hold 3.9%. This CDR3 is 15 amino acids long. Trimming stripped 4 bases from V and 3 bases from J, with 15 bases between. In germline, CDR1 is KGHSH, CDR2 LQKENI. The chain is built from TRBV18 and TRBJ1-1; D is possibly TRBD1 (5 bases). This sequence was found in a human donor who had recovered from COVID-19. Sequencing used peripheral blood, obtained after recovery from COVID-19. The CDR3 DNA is TGTGCCAGCTCACGACGGGGCCCCCCGGACACTGAAGCTTTCTTT. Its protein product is CASSRRGPPDTEAFF.